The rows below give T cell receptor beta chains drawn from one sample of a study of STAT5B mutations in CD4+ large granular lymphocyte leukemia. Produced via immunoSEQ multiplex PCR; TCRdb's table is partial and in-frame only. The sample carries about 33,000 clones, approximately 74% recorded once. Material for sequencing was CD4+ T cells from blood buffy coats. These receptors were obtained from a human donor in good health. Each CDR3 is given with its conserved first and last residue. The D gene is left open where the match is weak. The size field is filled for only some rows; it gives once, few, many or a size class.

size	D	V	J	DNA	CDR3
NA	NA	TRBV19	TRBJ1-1	TGTGCCAGTGACCCGGGAGTTTTGAACACTGAAGCTTTCTTT	CASDPGVLNTEAFF
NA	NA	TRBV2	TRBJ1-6	TGTGCCAGCAGTGATTTTGGAAATTCACCCCTCCACTTT	CASSDFGNSPLHF
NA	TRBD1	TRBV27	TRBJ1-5	TGTGCCAGCAGCAGGGACAGGTCAAATCAGCCCCAGCATTTT	CASSRDRSNQPQHF
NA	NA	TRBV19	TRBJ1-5	TGTGCCAGTAGTATAAGACAAATTAGCAATCAGCCCCAGCATTTT	CASSIRQISNQPQHF
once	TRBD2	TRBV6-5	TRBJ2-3	TGTGCCAGCAGGTCCAGCGGGGGTGATACGCAGTATTTT	CASRSSGGDTQYF
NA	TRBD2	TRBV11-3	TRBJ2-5	TGTGCCAGCAGCTTCGGGACTAGCGTACAAGAGACCCAGTACTTC	CASSFGTSVQETQYF
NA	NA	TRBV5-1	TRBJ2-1	TGCGCCAGCAGCTTGCAGGGGCTGGACTCCTACAATGAGCAGTTCTTC	CASSLQGLDSYNEQFF
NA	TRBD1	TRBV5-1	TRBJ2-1	TGCGCCAGCAGCTTTAGGGACAGGGGGTATAGTGAGCAGTTCTTC	CASSFRDRGYSEQFF
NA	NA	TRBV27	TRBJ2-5	TGTGCCAGCAGGGACGCGATTTTCCAAGAGACCCAGTACTTC	CASRDAIFQETQYF
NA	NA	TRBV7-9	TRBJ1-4	TGTGCCAGCAGCTTATGGAGGGCGTCAACTAATGAAAAACTGTTTTTT	CASSLWRASTNEKLFF
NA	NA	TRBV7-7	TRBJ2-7	TGTGCCAGCAGCCTGTATGGGGTTGACGAGCAGTACTTC	CASSLYGVDEQYF
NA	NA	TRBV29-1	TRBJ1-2	TGCAGCGATCGGGACTTTTATGGCTACACCTTC	CSDRDFYGYTF
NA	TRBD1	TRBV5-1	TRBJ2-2	TGCGCCAGCAGCTTGCAGGGGGTACTCTACGGCGGGGAGCTGTTTTTT	CASSLQGVLYGGELFF
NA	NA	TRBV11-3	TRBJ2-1	TGTGCCAGCAGCTTAGACAGCCCCCGGCATGAGCAGTTCTTC	CASSLDSPRHEQFF
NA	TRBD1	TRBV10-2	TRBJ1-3	TGCGCCAGCAGCACAGGGGGGCTTGGGCTGAGTGCTGGAAACACCATATATTTT	CASSTGGLGLSAGNTIYF
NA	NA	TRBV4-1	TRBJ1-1	TGCGCCAGCAGCCAAAACGGCTTAGCTTTCTTT	CASSQNGLAFF
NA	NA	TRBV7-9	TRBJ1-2	TGTGCCAGCAGCCCACAAGGGATAAAATCTGGCTACACCTTC	CASSPQGIKSGYTF
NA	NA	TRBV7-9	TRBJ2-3	TGTGCCAGCAGCTTAGGGCGGCAATACTACACCCCAGATACGCAGTATTTT	CASSLGRQYYTPDTQYF
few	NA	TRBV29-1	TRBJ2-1	TGCAGCGTACGAACAGAGAACGGCAATGAGCAGTTCTTC	CSVRTENGNEQFF
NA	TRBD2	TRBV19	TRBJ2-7	TGTGCCAGTAGTATAGGGTGGACTAGCGGGAATAAGGGCGAGCAGTACTTC	CASSIGWTSGNKGEQYF
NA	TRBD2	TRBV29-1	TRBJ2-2	TGCAGCGTTGAAAGCTTTCTAGCGGGGTCAGGGGAGCTGTTTTTT	CSVESFLAGSGELFF
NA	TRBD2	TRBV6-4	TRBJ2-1	TGTGCCAGCAGTGACTCGGAGCGGGGGGCCTACAATGAGCAGTTCTTC	CASSDSERGAYNEQFF
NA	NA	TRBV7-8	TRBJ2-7	TGTGCCAGCAGCTTGGTGGTTGGCAGGGAGTCCTACGAGCAGTACTTC	CASSLVVGRESYEQYF
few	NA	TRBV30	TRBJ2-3	TGTGCCTGGACCCCGTCGAGCACAGATACGCAGTATTTT	CAWTPSSTDTQYF
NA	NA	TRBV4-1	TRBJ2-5	TGCGCCAGCAGCCAGGGATGGCAGAGGGAGTCCCAGTACTTC	CASSQGWQRESQYF
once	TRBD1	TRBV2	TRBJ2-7	TGTGCCAGCAGTCCGATGGGACAGATGGGATCCTACGAGCAGTACTTC	CASSPMGQMGSYEQYF
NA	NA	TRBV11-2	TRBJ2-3	TGTGCCAGCAGCTTACGGAGGGGACAGAACTTAGGAGATACGCAGTATTTT	CASSLRRGQNLGDTQYF
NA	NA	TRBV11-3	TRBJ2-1	TGTGCCAGCAGCGTATTACGGTGGCATGAGCAGTTCTTC	CASSVLRWHEQFF
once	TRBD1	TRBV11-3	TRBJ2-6	TGTGCCAGCAGCTTAGAGGGGACAGCCACCTCTTCTGGGGCCAACGTCCTGACTTTC	CASSLEGTATSSGANVLTF
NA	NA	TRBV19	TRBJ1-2	TGTGCCAGTAGTATATGGTTGAACTTCGATGGCTACACCTTC	CASSIWLNFDGYTF
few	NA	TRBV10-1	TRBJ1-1	TGCGCCAGCAGTGAACAACAAGGGACTGAAGCTTTCTTT	CASSEQQGTEAFF
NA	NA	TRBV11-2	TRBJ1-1	TGTGCCAGCAGCTTGGTGATGAGGGAGAACACTGAAGCTTTCTTT	CASSLVMRENTEAFF
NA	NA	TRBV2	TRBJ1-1	TGTGCCAGCAGTGGGAAGGACAGAGGGAACACTGAAGCTTTCTTT	CASSGKDRGNTEAFF
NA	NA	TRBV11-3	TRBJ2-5	TGTGCCAGCAGCTACTACAGTAGACAAGAGACCCAGTACTTC	CASSYYSRQETQYF
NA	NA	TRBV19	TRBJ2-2	TGTGCCACCCGAGGCTTTGGGGAGCTGTTTTTT	CATRGFGELFF
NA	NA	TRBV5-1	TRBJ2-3	TGCGCCAGCAGCTCCGGGCCTTCGGAAACAGATACGCAGTATTTT	CASSSGPSETDTQYF
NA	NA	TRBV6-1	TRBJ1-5	TGTGCCAGCAGTGGGAGATGGAGCAGCAATCAGCCCCAGCATTTT	CASSGRWSSNQPQHF
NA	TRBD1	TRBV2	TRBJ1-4	TGTGCCAGCAGGGAACAGGGGGTGACTAATGAAAAACTGTTTTTT	CASREQGVTNEKLFF
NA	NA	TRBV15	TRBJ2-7	TGTGCCACCAGCAGAGACGTAGCATCCTACGAGCAGTACTTC	CATSRDVASYEQYF
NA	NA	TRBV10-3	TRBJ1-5	TGTGCCATCAGTGAGTCATACACCAGTCAGCCCCAGCATTTT	CAISESYTSQPQHF
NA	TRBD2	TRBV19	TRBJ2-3	TGTGCCAGTAAACCTAGCGGGAGTGAAGCAGATACGCAGTATTTT	CASKPSGSEADTQYF
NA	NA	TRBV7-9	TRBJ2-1	TGTGCCAGCAGCACAGACCAGGGTCATGAGCAGTTCTTC	CASSTDQGHEQFF
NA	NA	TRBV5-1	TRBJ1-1	TGCGCCAGCAGCATGAAGGACGGTAACATGAACACTGAAGCTTTCTTT	CASSMKDGNMNTEAFF
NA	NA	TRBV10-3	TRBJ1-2	TGTGCCATCAGTGAGTCTGGCGGGAGGAACTATGGCTACACCTTC	CAISESGGRNYGYTF
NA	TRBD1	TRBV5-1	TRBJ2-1	TGCGCCAGCAGCTTGGACAGGGGGCGGGTTTCGTCCTACAATGAGCAGTTCTTC	CASSLDRGRVSSYNEQFF
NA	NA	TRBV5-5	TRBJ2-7	TGTGCCAGCAGCTTAAGTCTAGGGGGTCCTATCTACGAGCAGTACTTC	CASSLSLGGPIYEQYF
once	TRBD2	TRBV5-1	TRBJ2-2	TGCGCCAGCAGCCCAACGAAGGGGAGGGACACCGGGGAGCTGTTTTTT	CASSPTKGRDTGELFF
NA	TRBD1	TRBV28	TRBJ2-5	TGTGCCAGCAGCCTAGGACAGGTACTCCAAGAGACCCAGTACTTC	CASSLGQVLQETQYF